The clone carrying this T cell receptor (beta chain) has a single count. Antigen unknown. A read error may explain this, as a much larger clone is one base away. Sample-barcoded 5' priming and a J-beta primer mix drove a second PCR of roughly 7 to 11 cycles. Each CDR3 protein gets one entry after TCRdb re-called the 5' RACE reads with MiXCR. The table lists hundreds of thousands of distinct CDR3 sequences, about 28% of them singletons. V was clipped by 6 bases and J by 8 bases, with 25 bases between them. The CDR3 extends over 16 amino acids. The germline V gene has CDR1 MNHEY and CDR2 SVGAGI. This record belongs to a study of blood T cells in healthy people across ages. Regarding the study as a whole: A roughly linear fall in TCR beta diversity per million T cells was seen with increasing age.

Sequenced input: blood. This chain uses TRBV6-5 with TRBJ1-2; D gene unclear. The clonotype was recovered from a woman older than 75 in good health. The CDR3 sequence: CASSGRGKKQWSGYTF. The CDR3, as DNA: TGTGCCAGCAGCGGGCGCGGGAAGAAACAATGGAGCGGCTACACCTTC.